The subject of this entry is one T cell receptor (beta chain). The antigen is undetermined. Germline assignment: CDR1 SQVTM and CDR2 ANQGSEA. The CDR3 runs to 15 residues. After removal of 5 bases from V and 5 bases from J, the junction contained 7 bases not matched to a gene. Clones were sequenced by immunoSEQ multiplex PCR, and TCRdb holds only the in-frame ones, with some missing. The data hold 45,000 to 55,000 clones, with about four fifths observed a single time. The sample's time point: week 47, end of study. The vaccine gave 300 ug of a 20-mer mutant IDH1 peptide subcutaneously per dose. Patients received eight vaccinations in weeks 1, 3, 5, 7, 11, 15, 19, 23. The source of the sample is a study of a mutant IDH1 vaccine in newly diagnosed glioma.

The receptor's source is a woman aged 25 to 39 with glioma. Some clones in this sample may be carry-over from other donors' samples. The sequenced sample was PBMCs, obtained from a glioma patient whose treatment included an IDH1 peptide vaccine. V and J are TRBV29-1 and TRBJ2-2; 11 bases match TRBD1. The CDR3: CSVQGQGGRTGELFF. In nucleotides, the CDR3 is TGCAGCGTTCAGGGACAGGGGGGTAGGACCGGGGAGCTGTTTTTT.